Shown below are 31 T cell receptor beta chains from a single sample sequenced in a study of T cell changes during pregnancy in multiple sclerosis. Libraries were prepared by immunoSEQ multiplex PCR; TCRdb keeps only in-frame clonotypes and omits some of them. The table includes some 93,000 clones, 91% detected once. The sample consisted of peripheral blood, taken after pregnancy. The receptors stem from a female donor in good health, enrolled as a control in a pregnancy study.

The chain combines TRBV7-9 with TRBJ2-1; D is unclear. The CDR3 contains 14 residues. V lost 5 bases and J 4 bases, leaving 12 bases between the germline ends. Germline V gene sequence: CDR1 SEHNR, CDR2 FQNEAQ (reference sequence). The CDR3 is CASSPGKAYNEQFF. CDR3 nucleotide sequence: TGTGCCAGCAGCCCAGGAAAGGCTTACAATGAGCAGTTCTTC. Using reference TRBV7-9 and TRBJ2-1 for the parts outside the CDR3, the full variable domain is DTGVSQNPRHKITKRGQNVTFRCDPISEHNRLYWYRQTLGQGPEFLTYFQNEAQLEKSRLLSDRFSAERPKGSFSTLEIQRTEQGDSAMYLCASSPGKAYNEQFFGPGTRLTVL.

This chain links TRBV5-4 with TRBJ1-1; 7 nucleotides match TRBD1. This CDR3 region has 13 residues. V shed 4 bases, J shed 13 bases, and the junction held 13 bases outside the gene matches. In germline, CDR1 is SGHNT, CDR2 YYREEE (reference sequence). The CDR3: CASSPGLTGLVFF. The CDR3 region has the DNA TGTGCCAGCAGCCCGGGGCTGACAGGGTTGGTTTTCTTT.

V and J are TRBV18 and TRBJ2-1; 8 positions match TRBD1. The CDR3 has 14 residues. Germline V gene sequence: CDR1 KGHSH, CDR2 LQKENI. Losses at the gene ends were 3 bases for V and 9 bases for J; bases not matched to a gene: 7. CDR3 residues: CASSPQPQGGEQFF. In nucleotides, the CDR3 is TGTGCCAGCTCACCTCAACCACAGGGGGGTGAGCAGTTCTTC.

The rearrangement joins TRBV4-1 to TRBJ1-5; 7 positions agree with TRBD1. V lost 2 bases, J lost 4 bases, and 5 bases stayed unmatched. The length of the CDR3 is 15 residues. The germline CDR1 and CDR2 sequences are MGHRA and YSYEKL. As DNA, the CDR3 is TGCGCCAGCAGCCAAACAGACAGGGAGAATCAGCCCCAGCATTTT. Translating it yields CASSQTDRENQPQHF.

The genes are TRBV29-1 and TRBJ2-1; unclear D gene. V was clipped by 4 bases and J by 0 bases, with 7 bases between them. This CDR3 is 13 amino acids long. CDR1 and CDR2 (germline): SQVTM, ANQGSEA. The CDR3 spells CSVGRSSYNEQFF. In DNA, the CDR3 is TGCAGCGTTGGTCGCAGCTCCTACAATGAGCAGTTCTTC.

The chain couples TRBV12-5 to TRBJ2-1; 11 bases map to TRBD1. Germline CDR1 reads LGHNT; CDR2 reads FRNRAP. After removal of 5 bases from V and 6 bases from J, the junction contained 9 bases not matched to a gene. The CDR3 totals 16 residues. This CDR3 reads CASGPPGTGGFNEQFF. CDR3 nucleotide sequence: TGTGCTAGTGGTCCCCCCGGGACAGGGGGTTTCAATGAGCAGTTCTTC.

This chain uses TRBV7-9 with TRBJ1-3, with a tentative D call TRBD1 (5 bases). Germline V gives CDR1 SEHNR, CDR2 FQNEAQ (reference sequence). The CDR3 length is 18 residues. V was shortened by 2 bases and J by 1 base, with 18 bases between the two germline ends. The CDR3 loop reads CASSLSGSGRASGNTIYF. The CDR3 DNA is TGTGCCAGCAGCTTATCTGGATCAGGGCGAGCATCTGGAAACACCATATATTTT. The whole variable domain, filled in from reference TRBV7-9 and TRBJ1-3, reads DTGVSQNPRHKITKRGQNVTFRCDPISEHNRLYWYRQTLGQGPEFLTYFQNEAQLEKSRLLSDRFSAERPKGSFSTLEIQRTEQGDSAMYLCASSLSGSGRASGNTIYFGEGSWLTVV.

This chain uses TRBV7-3 with TRBJ2-3; 9 nucleotides match TRBD2. The CDR3 contains 16 residues. Germline values: CDR1 SGHTA, CDR2 FQGTGA. Trimming removed 2 bases from V and 0 bases from J; junction bases left unmatched: 3. The CDR3: CASSLQRGVSTDTQYF. The CDR3 DNA reads TGTGCCAGCAGCTTACAGCGGGGGGTTAGCACAGATACGCAGTATTTT.

The rearrangement uses TRBV28 and TRBJ1-2; D is unclear. Germline V gene lookup returns CDR1 MDHEN and CDR2 SYDVKM. The CDR3 totals 14 residues. V was cut by 6 bases and J by 4 bases, with 15 bases left in between. This chain's CDR3 is CASRPQVRTYGYTF. The CDR3 DNA is TGTGCCAGCAGACCGCAGGTTAGAACCTATGGCTACACCTTC.

The chain joins TRBV15 to TRBJ1-1; D is possibly TRBD1 (6 bases). Trimming removed 0 bases at V and 4 bases at J, with 12 bases between. This CDR3 has 15 amino acids. Germline CDR1 and CDR2: LNHNV and YYDKDF (reference sequence). The CDR3 reads CATSRDQGRVTEAFF. The DNA of the CDR3 is TGTGCCACCAGCAGAGATCAGGGGCGGGTCACTGAAGCTTTCTTT.

The V and J genes are TRBV7-6 and TRBJ2-3, with 8 positions matching TRBD2. This CDR3 is built from 19 residues. Germline V gene sequence: CDR1 SGHVS, CDR2 FNYEAQ. V lost 5 bases and J lost 5; bases outside the gene matches: 21. CDR3 sequence reads: CASSQPWAGAAGALDTQYF. CDR3 sequence (DNA): TGTGCCAGCAGCCAACCGTGGGCCGGGGCAGCGGGGGCCCTAGATACGCAGTATTTT.

The gene calls are TRBV7-2 and TRBJ1-2, with TRBD1 matching 9 bases. The CDR3 sequence is 15 residues long. Germline lookup yields CDR1 SGHTA and CDR2 FQGNSA. After removal of 4 bases from V and 4 bases from J, the junction contained 7 bases not matched to a gene. Written as DNA, the CDR3 is TGTGCCAGCAGCTATCCGGGACAGGGACGCTATGGCTACACCTTC. This codes for CASSYPGQGRYGYTF.

The chain combines TRBV6-6 with TRBJ1-5; 12 nucleotides align to TRBD1. The junction had 5 bases not matched to a gene; V was cut back by 6 bases and J by 5 bases. The CDR3 has 15 amino acids. The V gene's germline CDR1 is MNHNY and CDR2 SVGAGI (reference sequence). CDR3 coding DNA: TGTGCCAGCAGGGGGACAGGGGGCGCGGATCAGCCCCAGCATTTT. Amino acid sequence: CASRGTGGADQPQHF.

The chain combines TRBV21-1 with TRBJ1-2; the listed D gene, TRBD1, was not tested against the DNA. TRBV21-1 is a pseudogene segment. CDR3 length: 19 residues. CDR3 sequence reads: CASSQRHPNPSTVLYGYTF. In nucleotides, the CDR3 is TGTGCCAGCAGCCAAAGGCACCCAAACCCCTCGACAGTTCTCTATGGCTACACCTTC.

The V call is TRBV7-3, the J call TRBJ1-1; D possibly corresponds to TRBD1 (5 bases). The CDR3 runs to 12 residues. The germline V gene has CDR1 SGHTA and CDR2 FQGTGA. Deletions cut 0 bases from V and 6 bases from J, with 5 bases between. This CDR3 is CASSLTGAEAFF. The CDR3 DNA sequence: TGTGCCAGCAGCTTAACAGGGGCTGAAGCTTTCTTT.

The chain is built from TRBV7-2 and TRBJ1-1; possibly TRBD1 for D (6 bases). This CDR3 comprises 15 residues. V was pared by 4 bases and J by 1 base, with 13 bases between. Looked up from germline, CDR1 is SGHTA and CDR2 is FQGNSA. The CDR3 protein is CASSSLGAWNTEAFF. The CDR3 bases are TGTGCCAGCAGCTCGTTGGGGGCCTGGAACACTGAAGCTTTCTTT.

J is TRBJ1-4 and V is TRBV5-1; D is undetermined. Trimming removed 0 bases from V and 2 bases from J, with 8 bases in between. Germline V gene sequence: CDR1 SGHRS, CDR2 YFSETQ. CDR3 length: 15 residues. CDR3 in amino acids: CASSLVAGTNEKLFF. The CDR3, as DNA: TGCGCCAGCAGCTTGGTGGCAGGCACTAATGAAAAACTGTTTTTT.

The genes are TRBV9 and TRBJ1-2; 7 positions agree with TRBD1. Losses at the gene ends were 7 bases for V and 5 bases for J; bases not matched to a gene: 5. This CDR3 spans 12 amino acids. Germline CDR1 SGDLS, CDR2 YYNGEE. The CDR3 DNA reads as TGTGCCAGCGGACAGGTCCGGTATGGCTACACCTTC. This translates into CASGQVRYGYTF.

The chain joins TRBV5-8 to TRBJ1-2; 9 bases are a match to TRBD1. CDR1 SGHTS and CDR2 YDEGEE come from the germline V gene. After removal of 4 bases from V and 3 bases from J, the junction contained 16 bases not matched to a gene. The CDR3 has 18 amino acids. In DNA form, the CDR3 reads TGTGCCAGCAGCCGAACCGGGGGGACAGGGCAAATCTACTATGGCTACACCTTC. This encodes CASSRTGGTGQIYYGYTF.

The chain combines TRBV2 with TRBJ1-4; 10 bases align to TRBD1. Germline loops: CDR1 SNHLY, CDR2 FYNNEI. The CDR3 consists of 14 residues. The CDR3 sequence is CATRGQGLNEKLFF. The CDR3 nucleotides read TGTGCAACCAGGGGACAGGGGCTCAATGAAAAACTGTTTTTT.

The J gene is TRBJ1-6, the V gene TRBV11-1; tentative D call: TRBD1 (5 bases). Trimming pared 1 base from V and 2 bases from J, leaving 12 bases between. In germline, CDR1 is SGHAT, CDR2 FQDESV (reference sequence). The CDR3 runs 17 residues. Written as DNA, the CDR3 is TGTGCCAGCAGCTTAGTTTTCCAGGGAACCTATAATTCACCCCTCCACTTT. As protein: CASSLVFQGTYNSPLHF.

The chain joins TRBV6-1 to TRBJ1-5; 7 bases match TRBD1. This CDR3 comprises 19 residues. Germline loops: CDR1 MNHNS, CDR2 SASEGT. With V trimmed by 1 base and J by 1 base, 13 bases remained unmatched. This CDR3 is CASSEGTGPRRRSNQPQHF. CDR3 nucleotide sequence: TGTGCCAGCAGTGAAGGGACAGGCCCTCGGCGCAGGAGCAATCAGCCCCAGCATTTT.

The chain recombines TRBV11-2 with TRBJ2-7, with D maybe TRBD2 (5 bases). The germline CDR1 and CDR2 sequences are SGHAT and FQNNGV. The CDR3 loop spans 15 amino acids. Deletions cut 5 bases from V and 6 bases from J, with 20 bases between. CDR3 sequence reads: CASSTRPNIGSEQYF. The CDR3 nucleotides are TGTGCCAGCAGCACCCGACCAAATATTGGGAGCGAGCAGTACTTC.

This chain connects TRBV5-6 to TRBJ2-3, with D possibly being TRBD1 (5 bases). This CDR3 is 14 amino acids long. Trimming pared 4 bases from V and 2 bases from J, leaving 11 bases between. Germline V gives CDR1 SGHDT, CDR2 YYEEEE. This chain's CDR3 is CASSLQAYTDTQYF. DNA for the CDR3: TGTGCCAGCAGCCTACAGGCATACACAGATACGCAGTATTTT.

The chain joins TRBV13 to TRBJ1-2; 8 nucleotides agree with TRBD1. CDR1 is PRHDT and CDR2 is FYEKMQ in the germline V gene (reference sequence). Germline trimming cut 7 bases from V and 3 bases from J; bases unmatched to any gene: 7. This CDR3 has 14 residues. The CDR3 bases are TGTGCCAGCACCTCCGTACAGGGGGACTATGGCTACACCTTC. It specifies CASTSVQGDYGYTF.

For this clone: An end of the junction does not agree with germline; a read error may underlie this. The chain has TRBV9 and TRBJ2-2, with TRBD1 matching 8 bases. Germline V gives CDR1 SGDLS, CDR2 YYNGEE. This CDR3 is 15 amino acids long. DNA for the CDR3: TGTGCCAGCAGGGTAGGGACAGGGAACACCGGGGAGCTGTTTTTT. Translated, it gives CASRVGTGNTGELFF.

V and J are TRBV19 and TRBJ2-7; 7 nucleotides line up with TRBD2. The CDR3 runs 14 residues. Per germline, CDR1 LNHDA and CDR2 SQIVND (reference sequence). The junction had 10 bases not matched to a gene; V was cut back by 5 bases and J by 6 bases. In DNA form, the CDR3 reads TGTGCCAGTAGTCAAGGCGGGGGAATGTCCGAGCAGTACTTC. Protein: CASSQGGGMSEQYF.

This clone has a single count. The chain is built from TRBV29-1 and TRBJ2-2; 9 nucleotides match TRBD1. CDR3 length equals 16 residues. Germline V gives CDR1 SQVTM, CDR2 ANQGSEA. V gave up 7 bases and J gave up 0 bases; unmatched junction bases: 9. CDR3 amino acids: CSAHATGGSNTGELFF. Here the CDR3 DNA reads TGCAGCGCCCACGCAACAGGGGGCTCGAACACCGGGGAGCTGTTTTTT.

The chain uses TRBV7-3 and TRBJ1-4, with D possibly TRBD1 on 5 matching bases. Trimming took 6 bases from V and 8 from J, leaving 22 bases between them. The CDR3 loop spans 16 amino acids. Germline CDR1 and CDR2: SGHTA and FQGTGA. CDR3 residues: CASRERGNRRPEKLFF. CDR3 nucleotides: TGTGCCAGCAGAGAACGGGGGAACAGGCGCCCCGAAAAACTGTTTTTT. The whole variable domain, filled in from reference TRBV7-3 and TRBJ1-4, reads GAGVSQTPSNKVTEKGKYVELRCDPISGHTALYWYRQSLGQGPEFLIYFQGTGAADDSGLPNDRFFAVRPEGSVSTLKIQRTERGDSAVYLCASRERGNRRPEKLFFGSGTQLSVL.

The J gene is TRBJ1-1, the V gene TRBV5-1; maybe TRBD1 (5 bases). Germline lookup yields CDR1 SGHRS and CDR2 YFSETQ. The CDR3 is 14 amino acids. Trimming stripped 2 bases from V and 4 bases from J, with 12 bases between. The CDR3 loop is CASSLSGRGTEAFF. The CDR3 DNA reads TGCGCCAGCAGCTTATCAGGGCGGGGCACTGAAGCTTTCTTT.

CDR3 coding DNA: TGCGCCAGCAGCTTGGGCGAAATCGGCGGGGAGCTGTTTTTT. It is translated as CASSLGEIGGELFF. This chain links TRBV5-1 with TRBJ2-2; D is undetermined. CDR1 is SGHRS and CDR2 is YFSETQ in the germline V gene. Trimming removed 0 bases from V and 7 bases from J, with 10 bases in between. The CDR3 spans 14 residues. Full variable domain (remainder filled in from reference TRBV5-1 and TRBJ2-2): KAGVTQTPRYLIKTRGQQVTLSCSPISGHRSVSWYQQTPGQGLQFLFEYFSETQRNKGNFPGRFSGRQFSNSRSEMNVSTLELGDSALYLCASSLGEIGGELFFGEGSRLTVL.